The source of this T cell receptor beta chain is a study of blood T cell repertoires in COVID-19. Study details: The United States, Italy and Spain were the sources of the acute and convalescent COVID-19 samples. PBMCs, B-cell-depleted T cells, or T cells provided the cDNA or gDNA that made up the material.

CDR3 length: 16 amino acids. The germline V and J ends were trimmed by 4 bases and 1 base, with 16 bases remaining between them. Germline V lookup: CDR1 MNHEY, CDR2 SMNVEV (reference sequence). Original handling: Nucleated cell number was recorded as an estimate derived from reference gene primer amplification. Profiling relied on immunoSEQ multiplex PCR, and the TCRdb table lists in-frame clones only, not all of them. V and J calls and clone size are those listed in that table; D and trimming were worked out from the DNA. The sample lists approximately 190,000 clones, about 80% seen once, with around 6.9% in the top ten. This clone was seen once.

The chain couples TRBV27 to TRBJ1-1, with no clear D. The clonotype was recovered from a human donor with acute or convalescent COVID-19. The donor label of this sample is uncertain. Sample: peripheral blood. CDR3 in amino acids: CASSSPRGQPNTEAFF. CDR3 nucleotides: TGTGCCAGCAGTTCCCCCCGTGGCCAACCGAACACTGAAGCTTTCTTT.